This record concerns one T cell receptor (beta chain) sequence. As yet, its antigen is unknown. The data derive from a study of human T cells and chemical hapten exposure. This CDR3 has 16 residues. Germline values: CDR1 MNHNS, CDR2 SASEGT. Between the trimmed V and J ends, which lost 6 bases and 3 bases, there was a span of 17 bases. The time point here: pre-sensitization, week 0. Treatment described: therapeutic diphenylcyclopropenone sensitization with weekly scalp DPC. Each patch-test visit's blood sample preceded patch application. MiXCR, run by TCRdb on the RACE reads, gives a single entry per CDR3 protein. The sample includes more than 250,000 distinct CDR3 sequences, 7% to 10% of them seen just once. General observations from the study: Expanded TCRs created a significantly greater count of big CDR3 similarity clusters than controls did.

The receptor was isolated from a woman aged 40-49 years with alopecia areata. Some clones in this sample may be carry-over from other donors' samples. Specimen: whole blood, collected in connection with sensitization to the hapten diphenylcyclopropenone (DPC). The rearrangement links TRBV6-1 to TRBJ2-2; no reliable D call. CDR3 region: CASRPPFSRHTGELFF. As DNA, the CDR3 is TGTGCCAGCAGACCGCCCTTTAGTCGACACACCGGGGAGCTGTTTTTT.